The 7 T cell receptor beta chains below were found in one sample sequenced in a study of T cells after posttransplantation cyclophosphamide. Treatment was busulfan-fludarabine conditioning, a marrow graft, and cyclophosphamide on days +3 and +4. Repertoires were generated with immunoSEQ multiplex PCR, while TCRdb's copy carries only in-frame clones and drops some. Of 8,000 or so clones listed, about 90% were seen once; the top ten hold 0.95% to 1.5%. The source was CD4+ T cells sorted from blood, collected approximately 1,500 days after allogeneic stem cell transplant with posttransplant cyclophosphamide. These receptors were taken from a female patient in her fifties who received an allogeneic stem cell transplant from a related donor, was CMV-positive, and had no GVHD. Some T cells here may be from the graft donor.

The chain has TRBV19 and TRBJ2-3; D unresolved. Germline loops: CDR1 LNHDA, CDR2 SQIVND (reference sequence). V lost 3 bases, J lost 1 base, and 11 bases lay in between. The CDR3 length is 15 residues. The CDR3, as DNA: TGTGCCAGTAGTATCAGTTCTCCTGGCACAGATACGCAGTATTTT. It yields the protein CASSISSPGTDTQYF.

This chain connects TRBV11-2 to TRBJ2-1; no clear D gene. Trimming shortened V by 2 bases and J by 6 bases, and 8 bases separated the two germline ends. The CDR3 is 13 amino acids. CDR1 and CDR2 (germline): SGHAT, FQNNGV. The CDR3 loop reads CASSLNSLNEQFF. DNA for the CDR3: TGTGCCAGCAGCTTAAACAGCCTCAATGAGCAGTTCTTC.

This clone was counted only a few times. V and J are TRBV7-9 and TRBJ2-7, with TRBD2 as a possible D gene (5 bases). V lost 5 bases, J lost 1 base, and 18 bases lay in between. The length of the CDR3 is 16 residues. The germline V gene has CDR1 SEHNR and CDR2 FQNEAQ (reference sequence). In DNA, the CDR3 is TGTGCCAGCAGCCAAACGAGGGAGAGAAATTCCTACGAGCAGTACTTC. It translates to CASSQTRERNSYEQYF.

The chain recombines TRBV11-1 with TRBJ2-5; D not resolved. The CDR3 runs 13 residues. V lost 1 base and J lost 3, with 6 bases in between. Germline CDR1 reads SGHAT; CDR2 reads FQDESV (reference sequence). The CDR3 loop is CASSLELEETQYF. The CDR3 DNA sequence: TGTGCCAGCAGCTTAGAACTGGAAGAGACCCAGTACTTC.

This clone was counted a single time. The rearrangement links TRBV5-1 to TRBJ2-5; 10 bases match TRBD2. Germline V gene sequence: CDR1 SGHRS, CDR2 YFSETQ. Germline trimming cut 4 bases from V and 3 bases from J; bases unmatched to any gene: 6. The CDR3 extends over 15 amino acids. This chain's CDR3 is CASSLLGTSEETQYF. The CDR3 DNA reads TGCGCCAGCAGCCTTCTCGGGACTAGCGAAGAGACCCAGTACTTC. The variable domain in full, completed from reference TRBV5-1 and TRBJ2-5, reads KAGVTQTPRYLIKTRGQQVTLSCSPISGHRSVSWYQQTPGQGLQFLFEYFSETQRNKGNFPGRFSGRQFSNSRSEMNVSTLELGDSALYLCASSLLGTSEETQYFGPGTRLLVL.

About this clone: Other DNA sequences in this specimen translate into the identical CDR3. The CDR3 sequence: CASSLGRGNQPQHF. CDR3 nucleotides: TGTGCCAGCAGCTTGGGGAGGGGTAATCAGCCCCAGCATTTT. The chain carries TRBV5-4 and TRBJ1-5; weak D call: TRBD1 (5 bases). The CDR3 runs 14 residues. The V gene lost 0 bases and the J gene lost 4 bases, with 8 bases spanning the gap. Germline V gives CDR1 SGHNT, CDR2 YYREEE (reference sequence).

CDR3 sequence: CASSYGGSVISEQYF. The CDR3 coding sequence is TGTGCCAGCAGTTACGGCGGGTCGGTTATCTCCGAGCAGTACTTC. The chain is built from TRBV6-5 and TRBJ2-7, with a weak D call TRBD2 (5 bases). This CDR3 has 15 amino acids. Germline V lookup: CDR1 MNHEY, CDR2 SVGAGI. V shed 2 bases and J shed 6 bases, with 17 bases lying between them.